This entry lists 21 T cell receptor beta chains sequenced from one sample in a study of Graves' ophthalmopathy and Graves' hyperthyroidism (dated by TCRdb to 2016 to 2019). Sequencing instrument: Illumina HiSeq 2000. TCR beta CDR3 regions were amplified from RNA transcripts for repertoire sequencing. The first round of RT-PCR was done with HTBI primers and the Qiagen OneStep RT-PCR kit, and was followed by a second round of multiplex PCR, then size selection and purification. TCRdb passed the public sequencing reads through fastp at Q25 and MiXCR, retaining productive beta sequences. When rows share a CDR3 protein, they turn into one entry using the most common DNA and genes. This sample holds fewer than 650,000 distinct CDR3 sequences; 22% were observed only once. Around 7% of the sample is taken by the ten largest. Sequencing was carried out using peripheral blood. These receptor sequences come from a woman under 30 with stable Graves' hyperthyroidism. Some clones in this sample may be carry-over from other donors' samples. Donor details come from another sample of the same person, matched by shared clones.

This clonotype was picked up many times. The chain recombines TRBV11-2 with TRBJ1-5; 7 bases are a match to TRBD1. The J segment lost 3 bases and the V segment lost 4 bases, leaving 3 bases of the junction unmatched. The CDR3 runs to 14 residues. CDR1 is SGHAT, CDR2 FQNNGV, per germline. The CDR3 region has the DNA TGTGCCAGCAGCTCTGGACAGGCCAATCAGCCCCAGCATTTT. Its translation: CASSSGQANQPQHF.

This clonotype was seen a few times. The chain recombines TRBV2 with TRBJ1-5; D gene unclear. This CDR3 comprises 11 residues. Germline-derived CDR1 and CDR2 are SNHLY and FYNNEI. V was cut by 6 bases and J by 8 bases, with 8 bases left in between. Here the CDR3 reads CASSLGEPQHF. CDR3 in DNA: TGTGCCAGCAGCCTCGGGGAGCCCCAGCATTTT.

The V and J genes are TRBV5-1 and TRBJ1-1; D gene uncertain. The CDR3 is 14 residues long. With 4 bases removed from V and 7 bases from J, the gap between germline ends came to 17 bases. Per the germline V gene, CDR1 is SGHRS and CDR2 is YFSETQ. In DNA, the CDR3 is TGCGCCAGCAGCCCGGGCGACTTTGGCGTTGAAGCTTTCTTT. Translation gives CASSPGDFGVEAFF.

The chain combines TRBV20-1 with TRBJ2-5; D is uncertain. The CDR3 sequence is 13 residues long. V lost 1 base and J 1 base, leaving 7 bases between the germline ends. The germline V gene has CDR1 DFQATT and CDR2 SNEGSKA (reference sequence). In DNA form, the CDR3 reads TGCAGTGCTAGAGGACACTCCCAAGAGACCCAGTACTTC. Encoded protein: CSARGHSQETQYF.

The gene calls are TRBV12-3 or TRBV12-4 and TRBJ2-5, with D perhaps TRBD1 or TRBD2 (5 bases each). CDR3 length equals 14 residues. The V and J ends lost 7 bases and 5 bases respectively, with 17 bases between them. In DNA form, the CDR3 reads TGTGCCAGCACCGAAAGGGACCGCCCTGAGACCCAGTACTTC. Translating it yields CASTERDRPETQYF.

This clonotype has a handful of counts. The chain recombines TRBV5-1 with TRBJ1-6; TRBD1 aligns across 7 bases. V lost 2 bases and J lost 9; bases outside the gene matches: 5. Germline V gives CDR1 SGHRS, CDR2 YFSETQ. The CDR3 consists of 14 residues. CDR3 DNA: TGCGCCAGCAGCTTAGACAGGGAGACTTCACCCCTCCACTTT. Its translation: CASSLDRETSPLHF.

Comment on this clonotype: A read error may produce the germline difference seen at one junction end. This rearrangement joins TRBV3-1 to TRBJ2-7, with 7 nucleotides matching TRBD1. CDR1 is LGHDT, CDR2 YNNKEL, per germline (reference sequence). The CDR3 is 14 residues long. The CDR3 reads CACSLSQGAYEQYF. In DNA form, the CDR3 reads TGTGCCTGCAGCCTTAGTCAGGGGGCCTACGAGCAGTACTTC.

This clonotype has only a few counts. The V call is TRBV4-1, the J call TRBJ1-5; tentatively, D is TRBD1 (5 bases). V was shortened by 7 bases and J by 7 bases, with 20 bases between the two germline ends. The CDR3 consists of 15 residues. The germline gives CDR1 MGHRA, CDR2 YSYEKL. The chain's CDR3 is CASTPNRQGMQPQHF. The CDR3 nucleotides are TGCGCCAGCACCCCGAACAGGCAGGGAATGCAGCCCCAGCATTTT.

The CDR3 sequence is CSVEHGRRGGELFF. The CDR3 nucleotides are TGCAGCGTTGAACATGGGCGGCGGGGCGGGGAGCTGTTTTTT. This chain links TRBV29-1 with TRBJ2-2; possibly TRBD2 for D (6 bases). The CDR3 is 14 amino acids. Trimming pared 2 bases from V and 7 bases from J, leaving 14 bases between. Germline V lookup: CDR1 SQVTM, CDR2 ANQGSEA.

V and J are TRBV7-8 and TRBJ1-1; D remains unclear. V was shortened by 8 bases and J by 4 bases, with 14 bases between the two germline ends. Germline V gene sequence: CDR1 SGHVS, CDR2 FQNEAQ. This CDR3 is built from 13 residues. The CDR3 spells CASLLLRGTEAFF. CDR3 DNA sequence: TGTGCCAGCCTCCTACTCCGGGGCACTGAAGCTTTCTTT. The full variable domain, completed using reference TRBV7-8 and TRBJ1-1, is GAGVSQSPRYKVAKRGQDVALRCDPISGHVSLFWYQQALGQGPEFLTYFQNEAQLDKSGLPSDRFFAERPEGSVSTLKIQRTQQEDSAVYLCASLLLRGTEAFFGQGTRLTVV.

Many counts were recorded for this clonotype. Here the CDR3 reads CASRGAGETQYF. DNA of the CDR3: TGTGCCAGCCGGGGGGCTGGAGAGACCCAGTACTTC. The genes are TRBV28 and TRBJ2-5; TRBD2 is a possible D gene (7 bases). Trimming took 8 bases from V and 4 from J, leaving 11 bases between them. The CDR3 is 12 amino acids. CDR1 and CDR2 (germline): MDHEN, SYDVKM.

This clonotype was seen ten or more times. The chain links TRBV29-1 to TRBJ2-7; unclear D gene. Per the germline V gene, CDR1 is SQVTM and CDR2 is ANQGSEA. This CDR3 is built from 11 residues. Trimming removed 8 bases at V and 2 bases at J, with 10 bases between. DNA for the CDR3: TGCAGCATGATGACACCCTACGAGCAGTACTTC. Translation: CSMMTPYEQYF.

As for this clonotype: One base away lies a much larger clone, so this may be a sequencing read error. The chain employs TRBV12-3 or TRBV12-4 and TRBJ2-2; D gene unclear. CDR3 length: 11 residues. The CDR3 bases are TGTGCCGGCAGACTCACCGGGGAGCTGTTTTTT. Its protein product is CAGRLTGELFF.

In this sample, this clonotype turned up many times. One end of the junction fails to match germline, which may point to a read error. This chain connects TRBV6-2 or TRBV6-3 to TRBJ1-5, with D possibly TRBD1 on 6 matching bases. Per the germline V gene, CDR1 is MNHEY and CDR2 is SVGEGT. The CDR3 covers 16 residues. CDR3 sequence: CAGSHRTDLSREPQHF. The CDR3 DNA sequence: TGTGCCGGCAGTCATAGGACAGACCTCTCAAGGGAGCCCCAGCATTTT.

The chain uses TRBV5-1 and TRBJ2-7; weak D call: TRBD2 (5 bases). The V gene's germline CDR1 is SGHRS and CDR2 YFSETQ. The CDR3 totals 13 residues. Trimming shortened V by 8 bases and J by 0 bases, and 12 bases separated the two germline ends. CDR3 nucleotides: TGCGCCAGTCGAGACGGGGACTCCTACGAGCAGTACTTC. This gives the protein CASRDGDSYEQYF.

The table lists this clonotype with many counts. V is TRBV2 and J is TRBJ1-2; 7 nucleotides line up with TRBD1. V shed 4 bases and J 7 bases; nucleotides not matched to a gene: 6. The germline gives CDR1 SNHLY, CDR2 FYNNEI. There are 13 residues in the CDR3. The CDR3 is CASSGQGLTGYTF. For the CDR3, the DNA is TGTGCCAGCAGTGGACAGGGATTAACTGGCTACACCTTC.

This clonotype was counted many times. The chain carries TRBV7-6 and TRBJ2-2; D is unresolved. V was shortened by 5 bases and J by 7 bases, with 11 bases between the two germline ends. This CDR3 spans 13 amino acids. CDR1 and CDR2 from the germline V gene are SGHVS and FNYEAQ. The CDR3 bases are TGTGCCAGCAGCCCCCTCCCGGACGGGGAGCTGTTTTTT. As protein: CASSPLPDGELFF.

The table lists this clonotype with many counts. J is TRBJ2-7 and V is TRBV7-8; 11 nucleotides agree with TRBD2. The V gene end was trimmed by 1 base and the J gene end by 6 bases; junction bases not matched to a gene: 11. The CDR3 has 17 amino acids. Germline V gene lookup returns CDR1 SGHVS and CDR2 FQNEAQ. As DNA, the CDR3 is TGTGCCAGCAGCTTAGTAGCGGGAGGGCTGACGTCCGTCGAGCAGTACTTC. It encodes CASSLVAGGLTSVEQYF.

This clonotype was seen many times. This may come from a read error, since a much larger clone is one base off. The chain couples TRBV9 to TRBJ2-7, with 7 bases identical to TRBD1. In germline, CDR1 is SGDLS, CDR2 YYNGEE. The CDR3 runs to 13 residues. V gave up 4 bases and J gave up 3 bases; unmatched junction bases: 4. The CDR3 protein is CASSTRDSYEQYF. In DNA form, the CDR3 reads TGTGCCAGCAGCACCCGGGACAGCTACGAGCAGTACTTC.

This sequence joins TRBV12-3 or TRBV12-4 and TRBJ1-2; D call uncertain. V lost 2 bases and J 5 bases, leaving 9 bases between the germline ends. This CDR3 comprises 13 residues. The CDR3 sequence: CASSLKGSYGYTF. As DNA, the CDR3 is TGTGCCAGCAGTTTAAAGGGTAGTTATGGCTACACCTTC.

This clonotype was detected ten times or more. V and J are TRBV24-1 and TRBJ1-1, with D maybe TRBD1 (6 bases). The CDR3 length is 12 residues. Germline V lookup: CDR1 KGHDR, CDR2 SFDVKD. Trimming took off 7 bases at V and 5 bases at J, with 10 bases between the two ends. The CDR3 reads CATRGRGTEAFF. CDR3 nucleotide sequence: TGTGCCACCAGAGGAAGGGGGACTGAAGCTTTCTTT.